The sample holds many counts of the clone carrying this T cell receptor beta chain. The antigen remains undetermined. This entry comes from a study of neurological immune-mediated disorders. General observations from the study: The multiple sclerosis repertoire cluster showed no association with any clinical or MRI feature. The authors stated that larger cohorts are needed. In HTLV-1-associated myelopathy, TCR clonal expansion was greatest, and in multiple sclerosis it was least, below healthy controls.

The method for making cDNA was 5'RACE, and it used 10-nucleotide random UMIs. A single record per CDR3 protein comes from TCRdb applying MiXCR to the 5' RACE reads. In the table there are 35,000 to 50,000 distinct CDR3 sequences, roughly 2.5% of which are singletons. Germline V gene lookup returns CDR1 LGHNT and CDR2 FRNRAP. Trimming left V 5 bases short and J 4 bases short, with 12 bases between. The length of the CDR3 is 14 residues. Unsorted libraries were generated from 2 million PBMCs held at -80 degrees C. The receptor comes from a man aged 45-65 years with multiple sclerosis. Sequenced input: PBMCs. V usage is TRBV12-5 and J usage is TRBJ1-5, with D hard to call. CDR3 in amino acids: CASGPDASNQPQHF. The DNA for the CDR3 is TGTGCTAGTGGTCCAGACGCCTCAAATCAGCCCCAGCATTTT.